Below are 29 T cell receptor beta chains sequenced from a single sample in a study of T cell changes during pregnancy in multiple sclerosis. This table comes from immunoSEQ multiplex PCR, and its TCRdb copy is limited to in-frame clones, with some not included. Here the sample spans about 36,000 clones, 85% to 90% being singletons. The material was CD4+ T cells from peripheral blood mononuclear cells, obtained in the first trimester of pregnancy. These receptors were taken from a female donor with multiple sclerosis, enrolled in a pregnancy study.

This chain joins TRBV19 and TRBJ2-3, with a weak D call TRBD1 (6 bases). Germline CDR1 is LNHDA and CDR2 is SQIVND (reference sequence). Trimming stripped 5 bases from V and 8 bases from J, with 20 bases between. The CDR3 is 15 residues long. DNA for the CDR3: TGTGCCAGTAGTCTAACGACAGGTCGGTCCGGTACGCAGTATTTT. This encodes CASSLTTGRSGTQYF.

The chain has TRBV7-9 and TRBJ2-5; TRBD2 might be the D (6 bases). Trimming shortened V by 2 bases and J by 5 bases, and 15 bases separated the two germline ends. CDR1 and CDR2 from the germline V gene are SEHNR and FQNEAQ (reference sequence). This CDR3 has 15 amino acids. The CDR3 nucleotides read TGTGCCAGCAGCTTATCGACGGGAGCGGGTGAGACCCAGTACTTC. This translates into CASSLSTGAGETQYF.

The CDR3 DNA follows: TGTGCCAGCAGCATTACAGGGGGCAGTGTCTATGGCTACACCTTC. It translates to CASSITGGSVYGYTF. This chain uses TRBV5-4 with TRBJ1-2, with 9 bases matching TRBD1. V lost 4 bases and J lost 4; bases outside the gene matches: 8. The V gene's germline CDR1 is SGHNT and CDR2 YYREEE (reference sequence). The CDR3 extends over 15 amino acids.

V usage is TRBV4-2 and J usage is TRBJ1-6; D not certain. Looked up from germline, CDR1 is LGHNA and CDR2 is YNFKEQ. Trimming cost V 4 bases and J 6 bases, with 19 bases left between them. The CDR3 spans 17 residues. This CDR3 reads CASSRIDTVFANSPLHF. DNA for the CDR3: TGTGCCAGCAGCCGGATTGATACAGTCTTTGCTAATTCACCCCTCCACTTT.

V usage is TRBV30 and J usage is TRBJ2-3, with 8 nucleotides matching TRBD2. V was pared by 0 bases and J by 4 bases, with 6 bases of the junction left unmatched. This CDR3 has 15 residues. Looked up from germline, CDR1 is GTSNPN and CDR2 is SVGIG (reference sequence). The DNA of the CDR3 is TGTGCCTGGAGTGTAAAGCGGGGGAACGCAGATACGCAGTATTTT. Amino acids: CAWSVKRGNADTQYF.

The chain joins TRBV9 to TRBJ2-2; 9 bases match TRBD2. Trimming removed 3 bases from V and 0 bases from J; junction bases left unmatched: 0. The germline V gene has CDR1 SGDLS and CDR2 YYNGEE. The CDR3 extends over 15 amino acids. In nucleotides, the CDR3 is TGTGCCAGCAGCGGCGGGGGGGCGAACACCGGGGAGCTGTTTTTT. This gives the protein CASSGGGANTGELFF.

Here the CDR3 DNA reads TGTGCCAGCAGCGCTACAGGGGGCTCCTACAATGAGCAGTTCTTC. Translation: CASSATGGSYNEQFF. This chain links TRBV6-5 with TRBJ2-1; 8 bases are shared with TRBD1. Germline V CDR1 and CDR2: MNHEY, SVGAGI. The CDR3 spans 15 residues. The J segment lost 0 bases and the V segment lost 6 bases, leaving 4 bases of the junction unmatched.

In this sample, this clone turned up once. The chain employs TRBV7-3 and TRBJ1-1, with D perhaps matching TRBD1 (6 bases). The CDR3 is 14 amino acids. V was pared by 5 bases and J by 0 bases, with 10 bases between. Germline V gives CDR1 SGHTA, CDR2 FQGTGA. The CDR3 nucleotides read TGTGCCAGCAGCCTTGACAGGTTGAACACTGAAGCTTTCTTT. As protein: CASSLDRLNTEAFF.

The chain carries TRBV27 and TRBJ1-5, with unresolved D. Trimming pared 2 bases from V and 2 bases from J, leaving 7 bases between. Germline assignment: CDR1 MNHEY and CDR2 SMNVEV (reference sequence). This CDR3 contains 14 residues. The CDR3, as DNA: TGTGCCAGCAGTTTAAACCTAGGCAATCAGCCCCAGCATTTT. Protein sequence: CASSLNLGNQPQHF.

The V and J genes are TRBV4-1 and TRBJ1-1; D is undetermined. The CDR3 runs to 14 residues. Trimming stripped 3 bases from V and 3 bases from J, with 11 bases between. From germline, CDR1 is MGHRA and CDR2 YSYEKL. For the CDR3, the DNA is TGCGCCAGCAGCCACCCGATGAGGGACACTGAAGCTTTCTTT. This codes for CASSHPMRDTEAFF.

This chain connects TRBV19 to TRBJ1-1; TRBD1 agrees at 7 bases. CDR1 is LNHDA and CDR2 is SQIVND in the germline V gene (reference sequence). Germline trimming cut 7 bases from V and 0 bases from J; bases unmatched to any gene: 8. The length of the CDR3 is 15 residues. The CDR3 loop is CASTGGTAVNTEAFF. CDR3 in DNA: TGTGCCAGTACCGGTGGGACAGCCGTGAACACTGAAGCTTTCTTT.

The V call is TRBV4-2, the J call TRBJ1-5; weak D call: TRBD1 (5 bases). Trimming took 1 base from V and 3 from J, leaving 16 bases between them. Germline V lookup: CDR1 LGHNA, CDR2 YNFKEQ. This CDR3 spans 17 amino acids. DNA of the CDR3: TGTGCCAGCAGCCAAGCAGGGCAGGTGGGGTACAATCAGCCCCAGCATTTT. This sequence encodes CASSQAGQVGYNQPQHF.

J is TRBJ2-1 and V is TRBV7-3; possible D gene TRBD2, 5 bases. Germline-derived CDR1 and CDR2 are SGHTA and FQGTGA. Trimming removed 5 bases from V and 6 bases from J, with 17 bases in between. CDR3 length: 15 amino acids. CDR3 in amino acids: CASSITKGRGNEQFF. Here the CDR3 DNA reads TGTGCCAGCAGCATCACAAAAGGCCGGGGCAATGAGCAGTTCTTC.

Here the CDR3 reads CASRPDSLGEQYF. The CDR3 DNA follows: TGCGCCAGCAGACCCGACAGTCTGGGCGAGCAGTACTTC. This chain connects TRBV10-2 to TRBJ2-7; a possible D gene is TRBD1 (5 bases). Germline V gives CDR1 WSHSY, CDR2 SAAADI. Trimming stripped 6 bases from V and 6 bases from J, with 15 bases between. This CDR3 spans 13 amino acids.

The chain recombines TRBV7-3 with TRBJ1-6; D remains ambiguous. The germline V gene encodes CDR1 SGHTA and CDR2 FQGTGA. The CDR3 runs 17 residues. V lost 2 bases and J 0 bases, leaving 11 bases between the germline ends. CDR3 sequence (DNA): TGTGCCAGCAGCTTAGTATCAGCTAGCTCCTATAATTCACCCCTCCACTTT. It codes for CASSLVSASSYNSPLHF.

The chain carries TRBV11-2 and TRBJ2-1; D gene ambiguous. The CDR3 spans 13 residues. The germline V gene encodes CDR1 SGHAT and CDR2 FQNNGV. V gave up 2 bases and J gave up 3 bases, with 5 bases separating them. CDR3 sequence: CASSLLDYNEQFF. The CDR3 nucleotides are TGTGCCAGCAGCTTACTAGACTACAATGAGCAGTTCTTC.

This chain connects TRBV27 to TRBJ1-1, with 7 bases matching TRBD1. There are 15 residues in the CDR3. The V and J ends lost 5 bases and 2 bases, in that order; junction bases with no gene match: 8. Germline V CDR1 and CDR2: MNHEY, SMNVEV (reference sequence). The CDR3 nucleotides are TGTGCCAGCAGTCTTACAGGGGTCGTAAACACTGAAGCTTTCTTT. Translating gives CASSLTGVVNTEAFF.

This chain connects TRBV5-1 to TRBJ2-3; 8 nucleotides align to TRBD1. Per germline, CDR1 SGHRS and CDR2 YFSETQ. V lost 0 bases to trimming and J lost 1 base; unmatched junction nucleotides: 4. The CDR3 totals 16 residues. CDR3 coding DNA: TGCGCCAGCAGCTTGGTGGCAGGGGGCGGCACAGATACGCAGTATTTT. It yields the protein CASSLVAGGGTDTQYF. Full variable domain (outside the CDR3, taken from reference TRBV5-1 and TRBJ2-3): KAGVTQTPRYLIKTRGQQVTLSCSPISGHRSVSWYQQTPGQGLQFLFEYFSETQRNKGNFPGRFSGRQFSNSRSEMNVSTLELGDSALYLCASSLVAGGGTDTQYFGPGTRLTVL.

The gene calls are TRBV30 and TRBJ2-1, with a tentative D call TRBD1 (6 bases). The CDR3 runs to 17 residues. V gave up 3 bases and J gave up 3 bases, with 21 bases separating them. Germline V gene lookup returns CDR1 GTSNPN and CDR2 SVGIG (reference sequence). This CDR3 is CAWRRRGSSGYYNEQFF. The CDR3 DNA follows: TGTGCCTGGAGACGTAGGGGGTCCAGCGGATACTACAATGAGCAGTTCTTC.

This clone was found once. The rearrangement joins TRBV9 to TRBJ2-3; 9 nucleotides align to TRBD2. Germline V gives CDR1 SGDLS, CDR2 YYNGEE. The V segment lost 4 bases and the J segment 1 base; nucleotides outside the gene matches: 7. The CDR3 totals 16 residues. CDR3 amino acids: CASSLGGGGGTDTQYF. For the CDR3, the DNA is TGTGCCAGCAGCCTCGGGGGCGGGGGGGGCACAGATACGCAGTATTTT.

This chain links TRBV28 with TRBJ1-5; 10 nucleotides match TRBD1. Germline CDR1 and CDR2: MDHEN and SYDVKM. CDR3 size: 15 residues. V lost 7 bases and J lost 8; bases outside the gene matches: 11. This CDR3 is CASTGTRDRGKPQHF. In DNA form, the CDR3 reads TGTGCCAGCACTGGTACCCGGGACAGGGGAAAGCCCCAGCATTTT.

This clone was observed once. The V call is TRBV4-2, the J call TRBJ2-3; 8 bases map to TRBD1. The CDR3 is made up of 15 amino acids. The J segment lost 0 bases and the V segment lost 1 base, leaving 0 bases of the junction unmatched. Germline assignment: CDR1 LGHNA and CDR2 YNFKEQ. The CDR3 loop is CASSQGQGSTDTQYF. The DNA of the CDR3 is TGTGCCAGCAGCCAAGGACAGGGGAGCACAGATACGCAGTATTTT.

The rearrangement joins TRBV7-3 to TRBJ1-2; unclear D gene. Germline V gives CDR1 SGHTA, CDR2 FQGTGA. V shed 6 bases and J shed 8 bases, with 19 bases lying between them. This CDR3 region has 14 residues. The CDR3 DNA reads as TGTGCCAGCAGTGAGACCCAGGCATCGAAAGGCTACACCTTC. This sequence encodes CASSETQASKGYTF.

On this clone: Compared with germline, one end of the junction differs, possibly owing to a read error. The J gene is TRBJ1-4, the V gene TRBV9, with 8 positions matching TRBD1. CDR1 and CDR2 (germline): SGDLS, YYNGEE. The CDR3 runs 14 residues. CDR3 in amino acids: CVSSPGGAGEKLFF. The CDR3 DNA is TGTGTCAGCAGCCCAGGGGGCGCAGGGGAAAAACTGTTTTTT.

The V call is TRBV5-1, the J call TRBJ2-1, with 7 bases identical to TRBD1. The CDR3 contains 12 residues. V lost 4 bases and J lost 10; bases outside the gene matches: 5. Germline CDR1 is SGHRS and CDR2 is YFSETQ. The CDR3 spells CASSTGAYEQFF. In DNA, the CDR3 is TGCGCCAGCAGCACAGGGGCATACGAGCAGTTCTTC.

This chain joins TRBV21-1 and TRBJ1-3. TRBV21-1 represents a pseudogene. This CDR3 spans 18 amino acids. The CDR3 loop is CASSKEREDKFIGNTIYF. CDR3 DNA: TGTGCCAGCAGCAAAGAAAGGGAGGACAAGTTTATTGGAAACACCATATATTTT.

This chain links TRBV5-1 with TRBJ2-5, with unresolved D. Germline lookup yields CDR1 SGHRS and CDR2 YFSETQ. With 4 bases removed from V and 1 base from J, the gap between germline ends came to 8 bases. The CDR3 has 13 amino acids. The CDR3 DNA is TGCGCCAGCAGCCGACAAGTCCAAGAGACCCAGTACTTC. As protein: CASSRQVQETQYF.

The chain employs TRBV9 and TRBJ2-1; D might be TRBD1 (6 bases). CDR3 length equals 15 residues. The germline CDR1 and CDR2 sequences are SGDLS and YYNGEE. V lost 1 base to trimming and J lost 9 bases, with 17 bases between them. Here the CDR3 DNA reads TGTGCCAGCAGCGTATCGGACAGAGGTCTTGGTGAGCAGTTCTTC. Residues: CASSVSDRGLGEQFF.

The chain links TRBV5-4 to TRBJ2-2; 8 bases agree with TRBD1. The CDR3 has 16 amino acids. From germline, CDR1 is SGHNT and CDR2 YYREEE (reference sequence). V was pared by 0 bases and J by 5 bases, with 6 bases of the junction left unmatched. Here the CDR3 reads CASSLADRVRTGELFF. CDR3 nucleotides: TGTGCCAGCAGCTTGGCGGACAGGGTCAGAACCGGGGAGCTGTTTTTT.